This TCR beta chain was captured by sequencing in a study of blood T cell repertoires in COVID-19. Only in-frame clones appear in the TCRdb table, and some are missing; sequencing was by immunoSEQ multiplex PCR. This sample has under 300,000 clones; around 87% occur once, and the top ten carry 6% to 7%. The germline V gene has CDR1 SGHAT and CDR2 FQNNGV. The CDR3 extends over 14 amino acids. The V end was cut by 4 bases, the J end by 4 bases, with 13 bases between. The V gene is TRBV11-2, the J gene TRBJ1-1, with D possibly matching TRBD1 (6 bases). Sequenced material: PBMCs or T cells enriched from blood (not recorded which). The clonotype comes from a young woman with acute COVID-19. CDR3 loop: CASSSTGPGTEAFF. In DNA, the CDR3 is TGTGCCAGCAGCTCTACAGGGCCGGGCACTGAAGCTTTCTTT.